These 7 T cell receptor beta chains originate from one sample sequenced in a study of blood T cells in healthy people across ages. The second PCR ran about 6 to 12 cycles with a sample-barcoded 5' primer and J-beta primers. MiXCR, run by TCRdb on the 5' RACE reads, gives a single entry per CDR3 protein. Of roughly 2 million distinct CDR3 sequences in the sample, just under 50% are singletons; the top ten hold less than 2.5%. Source material: blood. The receptors come from a woman in her thirties or forties in good health.

The V and J genes are TRBV24-1 and TRBJ2-1, with 10 positions matching TRBD1. The V and J ends lost 11 bases and 8 bases, in that order; junction bases with no gene match: 11. Germline CDR1 is KGHDR and CDR2 is SFDVKD. The CDR3 is 14 amino acids. The CDR3 here is CASEPGQGIHEQFF. The CDR3 DNA reads TGTGCCAGCGAGCCGGGACAGGGGATCCATGAGCAGTTCTTC.

The rearrangement links TRBV20-1 to TRBJ2-1; TRBD2 matches 7 bases. The CDR3 sequence is 15 residues long. The ends lost 0 bases at V and 0 bases at J; junction bases unmatched: 2. Germline loops: CDR1 DFQATT, CDR2 SNEGSKA (reference sequence). CDR3 protein: CSAREIAGSYNEQFF. In nucleotides, the CDR3 is TGCAGTGCTAGAGAAATAGCGGGCTCCTACAATGAGCAGTTCTTC.

This clonotype has just one count. The chain uses TRBV7-2 and TRBJ2-1; D remains unclear. V was clipped by 1 base and J by 4 bases, with 8 bases between them. The length of the CDR3 is 14 residues. Germline CDR1 SGHTA, CDR2 FQGNSA. CDR3 DNA: TGTGCCAGCAGCTTAGTGGACGATTACAATGAGCAGTTCTTC. This sequence encodes CASSLVDDYNEQFF.

In its sample, this clonotype was seen many times. This chain connects TRBV10-3 to TRBJ2-1, with D perhaps TRBD1 (5 bases). Trimming removed 2 bases at V and 3 bases at J, with 5 bases between. The V gene's germline CDR1 is ENHRY and CDR2 SYGVKD. The CDR3 spans 13 residues. The CDR3 DNA sequence: TGTGCCATCAGTGAGCAGGGCTACAATGAGCAGTTCTTC. It codes for CAISEQGYNEQFF.

This clonotype occurred a few times. V gene TRBV12-3 or TRBV12-4 combines with J gene TRBJ2-7; D is undetermined. The CDR3 sequence is 13 residues long. Trimming pared 6 bases from V and 2 bases from J, leaving 11 bases between. The CDR3 region is CASRSAVPYEQYF. Here the CDR3 DNA reads TGTGCCAGCAGGTCAGCTGTCCCCTACGAGCAGTACTTC.

The chain is built from TRBV6-5 and TRBJ2-7, with 7 bases matching TRBD1. J was trimmed by 0 bases and V by 7 bases; bases with no gene match: 6. The CDR3 consists of 14 residues. Germline-derived CDR1 and CDR2 are MNHEY and SVGAGI. The chain's CDR3 is CASTQTGSSYEQYF. In nucleotides, the CDR3 is TGTGCCAGCACACAGACAGGGAGCTCCTACGAGCAGTACTTC.

This clonotype showed up just a few times. The V and J genes are TRBV7-9 and TRBJ2-7; D is unresolved. V dropped 1 base and J dropped 0 bases, with 13 bases sitting between them. Per the germline V gene, CDR1 is SEHNR and CDR2 is FQNEAQ (reference sequence). This CDR3 region has 16 residues. The CDR3 DNA sequence: TGTGCCAGCAGCTTAGGTACAGTCCGGAGCTCCTACGAGCAGTACTTC. Protein: CASSLGTVRSSYEQYF. Full variable domain (rest looked up from reference TRBV7-9 and TRBJ2-7): DTGVSQNPRHKITKRGQNVTFRCDPISEHNRLYWYRQTLGQGPEFLTYFQNEAQLEKSRLLSDRFSAERPKGSFSTLEIQRTEQGDSAMYLCASSLGTVRSSYEQYFGPGTRLTVT.